A selection of T cell receptor beta chains follows, all from one sample in a study of prognosis after radiotherapy for stage I lung cancer. From the multiplex PCR reads, TCRdb called clonotypes with MiXCR, one entry per CDR3 protein. The sample lists about 28,000 distinct CDR3 sequences; around 46% were seen once. Specimen: PBMCs, collected before or after stereotactic body radiation therapy (not recorded which). The source of these receptors is a donor over 45 with non-small cell lung cancer. The CDR3 runs from the conserved cysteine through the conserved F or W. The D gene is left open where the match is weak. For some rows the clone size is stated as once, few or many, or as a class when expanded; others skip it.

D: NA
J: TRBJ2-7
V: TRBV5-6
size: many
CDR3: CASSSSPTYEQYF
DNA: TGTGCCAGCAGCTCAAGCCCTACCTACGAGCAGTACTTC

D: TRBD1
J: TRBJ2-7
V: TRBV3-1
size: many
CDR3: CASSQGQGSDEQYF
DNA: TGTGCCAGCAGCCAAGGACAGGGGAGCGACGAGCAGTACTTC

D: NA
J: TRBJ2-1
V: TRBV6-2/TRBV6-3
size: NA
CDR3: CASSYETLSYNEQFF
DNA: TGTGCCAGCAGTTACGAGACTTTATCCTACAATGAGCAGTTCTTC

D: TRBD1
J: TRBJ1-1
V: TRBV5-1
size: NA
CDR3: CASSSGTGFTEAFF
DNA: TGCGCCAGCAGCTCCGGGACAGGGTTCACTGAAGCTTTCTTT

D: TRBD1
J: TRBJ2-1
V: TRBV29-1
size: many
CDR3: CSVAWDRLSYNEQFF
DNA: TGCAGCGTTGCATGGGACAGGCTTTCCTACAATGAGCAGTTCTTC

D: NA
J: TRBJ2-7
V: TRBV27
size: NA
CDR3: CASSLVSSPLEQYF
DNA: TGTGCCAGCAGTTTGGTCAGCTCTCCTCTGGAGCAGTACTTC

D: NA
J: TRBJ2-7
V: TRBV5-1
size: NA
CDR3: CASSTSEGSYEQYF
DNA: TGCGCCAGCAGCACATCCGAGGGCTCCTACGAGCAGTACTTC

D: NA
J: TRBJ2-1
V: TRBV6-1
size: medium-sized
CDR3: CASRHPNPGQYNEQFF
DNA: TGTGCCAGCAGACACCCGAACCCCGGACAGTACAATGAGCAGTTCTTC

D: NA
J: TRBJ1-2
V: TRBV5-5
size: NA
CDR3: CASSTRGENYGYTF
DNA: TGTGCCAGCAGCACCAGGGGTGAAAACTATGGCTACACCTTC

D: NA
J: TRBJ1-2
V: TRBV7-9
size: medium-sized
CDR3: CASSLSDNYGYTF
DNA: TGTGCCAGCAGCTTGAGTGATAACTATGGCTACACCTTC

D: TRBD2
J: TRBJ2-3
V: TRBV5-1
size: NA
CDR3: CASSLPLPSGRVTDTQYF
DNA: TGCGCCAGCAGCCTTCCCCTGCCTAGCGGTAGGGTCACAGATACGCAGTATTTT

D: TRBD1
J: TRBJ1-6
V: TRBV6-2/TRBV6-3
size: once
CDR3: CAATRQGNSPLHF
DNA: TGTGCCGCCACGAGACAGGGCAATTCACCCCTCCACTTT